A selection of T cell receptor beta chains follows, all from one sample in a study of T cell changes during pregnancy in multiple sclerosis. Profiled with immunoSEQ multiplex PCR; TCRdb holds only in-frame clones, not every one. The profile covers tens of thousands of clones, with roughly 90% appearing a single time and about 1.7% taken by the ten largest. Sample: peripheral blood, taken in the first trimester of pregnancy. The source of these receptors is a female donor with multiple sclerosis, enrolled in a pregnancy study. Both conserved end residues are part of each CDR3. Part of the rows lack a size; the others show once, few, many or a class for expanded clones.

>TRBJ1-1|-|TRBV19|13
CASSWTVFTEAFF
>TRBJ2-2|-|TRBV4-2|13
CASSQDSGRELFF
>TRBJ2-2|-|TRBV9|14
CASSVLRNTGELFF
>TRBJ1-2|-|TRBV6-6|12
CASSYIEDGYTF
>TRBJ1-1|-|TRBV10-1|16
CASSDRLFPGGTEAFF
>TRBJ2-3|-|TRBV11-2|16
CASSITGGRGTDTQYF
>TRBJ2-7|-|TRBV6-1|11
CASRQGFEQYF
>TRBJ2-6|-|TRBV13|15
CASSGNRVGANVLTF
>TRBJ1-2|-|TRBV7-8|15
CASSLGTGGSHGYTF
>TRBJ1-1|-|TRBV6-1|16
CASSDSRQGGDTEAFF
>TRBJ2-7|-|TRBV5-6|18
CASSQLQLAGGPRGEQYF
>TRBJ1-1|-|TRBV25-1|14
CASSTGQKNTEAFF
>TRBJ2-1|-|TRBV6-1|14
CASQTSGGYNEQFF
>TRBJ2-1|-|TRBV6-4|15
CASSEESGTYNEQFF
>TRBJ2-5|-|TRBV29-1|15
CSVSYQGARQETQYF
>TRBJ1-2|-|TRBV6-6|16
CASSLTRTGGVGGYTF
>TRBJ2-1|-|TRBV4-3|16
CASSQSSGSDYNEQFF
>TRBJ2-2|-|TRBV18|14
CASSRTLNTGELFF
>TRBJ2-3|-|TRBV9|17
CASSQDGTGGGGDTQYF
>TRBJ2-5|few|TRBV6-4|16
CASSPLAGGGQETQYF
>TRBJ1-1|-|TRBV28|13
CASIRGGSTEAFF
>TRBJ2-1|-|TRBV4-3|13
CASSQDGDDEQFF
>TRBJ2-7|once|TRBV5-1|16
CASSLAGTSGNYEQYF
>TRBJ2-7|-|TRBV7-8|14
CASSLDRGPYEQYF
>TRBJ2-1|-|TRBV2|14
CASIRTLLANEQFF
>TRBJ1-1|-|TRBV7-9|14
CASSTGTGNTEAFF
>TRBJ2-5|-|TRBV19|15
CASSIEGTGDETQYF
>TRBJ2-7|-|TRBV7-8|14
CASSTQGSDYEQYF
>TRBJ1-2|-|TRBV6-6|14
CASSYSGGHYGYTF
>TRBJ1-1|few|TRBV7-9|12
CASSLKGTEAFF
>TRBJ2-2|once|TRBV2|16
CASRGQRVSKTGELFF
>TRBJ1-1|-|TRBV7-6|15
CASSWGWVMNTEAFF
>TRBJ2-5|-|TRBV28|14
CASSLHGPWTSSYF
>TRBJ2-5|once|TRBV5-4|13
CASGVGLEGTQYF
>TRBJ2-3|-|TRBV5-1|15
CASSFQGLSTDTQYF
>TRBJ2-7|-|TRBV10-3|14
CAISPRTEAYEQYF
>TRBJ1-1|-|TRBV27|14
CASSSRDSNTEAFF
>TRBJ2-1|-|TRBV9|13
CASSVDPEGREFF
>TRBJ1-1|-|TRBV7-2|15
CASSHKQGRGTEAFF
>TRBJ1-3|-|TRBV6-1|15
CASRVTGDSGNTIYF
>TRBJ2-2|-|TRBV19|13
CASSYVGTGELFF
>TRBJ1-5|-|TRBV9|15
CASSVGAGGGQPQHF
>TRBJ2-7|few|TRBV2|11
CASSPGYEQYF
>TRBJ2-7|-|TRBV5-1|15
CASSLETGGYYEQYF
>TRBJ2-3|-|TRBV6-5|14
CASRDRQGADTQYF
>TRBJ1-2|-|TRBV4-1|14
CASSQVPGGLGYTF
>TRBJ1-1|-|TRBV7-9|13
CASSLARDREAFF
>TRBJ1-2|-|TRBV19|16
CASSIDPQGQIYGYTF
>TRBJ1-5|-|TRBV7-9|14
CASSGGLGNQPQHF
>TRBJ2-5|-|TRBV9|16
CASSVGTSAGQETQYF
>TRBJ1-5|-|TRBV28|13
CASSLGGRQPQHF
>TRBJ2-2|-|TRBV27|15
CASSLRGRDTGELFF